This section outlines one T cell receptor beta chain sequence together with its context. Its antigen is not yet known. Base quality data are lacking; no much larger clone is found one base away. This sample is drawn from a study of blood T cells in healthy people across ages (dated by TCRdb to the mid-2010s). Regarding the study in general: Template switching captured roughly one uniquely barcoded TCR beta cDNA molecule per two T cells in model experiments. The study measured age-related changes in TCR beta repertoire diversity using deep sequencing normalized with unique cDNA molecular identifiers. The donors were divided into four age groups: young (average around 15 years), middle-aged (around 41), aged (approximately 62) and long-lived (82). To avoid experimental bias, donors of different ages were distributed randomly across sequencing lanes. For two donors (one aged 18 to 30 and one aged 80 or older), the study analyzed two additional independent replicas of 1 million unique cDNA reads from the same blood draw. The research as a whole found: Estimates of total diversity from one million sequenced T cells were regarded as lower bounds and underestimates. The percentage of naive T cells measured by flow cytometry correlated strongly with observed TCR beta diversity. Because profiling used bulk unsorted PBMCs, naive and antigen-experienced compartments could not be compared conclusively. Observed TCR beta diversity per million T cells fell roughly linearly with age, and a significant reduction was already apparent by age about 43. Donor CMV infection status was unknown, potentially confounding age-related changes in expanded clonotypes. The long-lived group showed more naive CD4+ T cells, fewer expanded clones and increased TCR diversity than the aged group, suggesting age selection.

Systemically healthy Caucasian individuals from Russia, 39 in total and aged about 6 to 95 years, were included as donors. Each donor gave around 9.8 milliliters of peripheral blood, collected into EDTA-treated Vacutainer tubes. Ficoll-Paque density-gradient centrifugation was used to isolate PBMCs, with at least 6 million per sample. Trizol reagent was used to extract total RNA from PBMCs, with at least 6 micrograms per sample. The percentages of naive CD45RAhigh/CD27high T cells were determined by flow cytometry on a PBMC aliquot from every donor. The germline V and J ends show losses of 6 bases and 4 bases respectively, and no gene match explains 5 bases of the junction. From a lookup of the germline V gene, CDR1 and CDR2 are SNHLY and FYNNEI. Spanning cysteine to phenylalanine, the CDR3 consists of 14 amino acids. The read is trimmed to its CDR3 DNA, 42 bases read in frame from base 1. The library was made by 5' RACE. A second PCR of roughly 7 to 12 cycles was performed with a sample-barcoded 5' primer and a J-beta primer mix. Each TCR beta cDNA molecule received a unique molecular identifier from a template-switch 5' adaptor carrying 12 random nucleotides. Each sample yielded at least 2.5 million CDR3-containing paired-end reads. All of the RNA was converted into first-strand cDNA using the Mint cDNA synthesis kit, with a TRBC-specific oligonucleotide serving as the primer. After uracil-DNA glycosylase treatment, a first 18-cycle PCR used universal primers M1SS and BC2_uni_R on all cDNA. In the source study's methods: Each sample was normalized by randomly selecting 1 million high-quality reads, each carrying a distinct molecular identifier. Reads with shared molecular identifiers were discarded instead of being binned into consensus sequences. CDR3 identification, clonotype clustering and error correction used MiTCR with a Q25 quality threshold and the strictest error-elimination algorithm. A nonparametric unseen species model with Euler transformation was used to estimate a lower bound on total TCR beta diversity. Through fastp at Q25 and MiXCR, TCRdb rebuilt clones from the public reads, retaining in-frame beta chains. Each CDR3 protein appears once, grouped with its most common genes and DNA. TCRdb, rather than the study authors, made the V and J calls. Counted in this sample were 1.5 million to 2 million distinct CDR3 sequences; roughly two fifths of them appeared once. About 21% of the sample rests with the top ten.

This clonotype was sampled from a human donor in good health. What was sequenced was blood. Rearrangement joined TRBV2 to TRBJ1-2, and TRBD1 aligns with 10 junction nucleotides. CDR3 region: CASRTGGFVYGYTF. The DNA sequence reads TGTGCCAGCAGGACAGGGGGCTTTGTCTATGGCTACACCTTC.